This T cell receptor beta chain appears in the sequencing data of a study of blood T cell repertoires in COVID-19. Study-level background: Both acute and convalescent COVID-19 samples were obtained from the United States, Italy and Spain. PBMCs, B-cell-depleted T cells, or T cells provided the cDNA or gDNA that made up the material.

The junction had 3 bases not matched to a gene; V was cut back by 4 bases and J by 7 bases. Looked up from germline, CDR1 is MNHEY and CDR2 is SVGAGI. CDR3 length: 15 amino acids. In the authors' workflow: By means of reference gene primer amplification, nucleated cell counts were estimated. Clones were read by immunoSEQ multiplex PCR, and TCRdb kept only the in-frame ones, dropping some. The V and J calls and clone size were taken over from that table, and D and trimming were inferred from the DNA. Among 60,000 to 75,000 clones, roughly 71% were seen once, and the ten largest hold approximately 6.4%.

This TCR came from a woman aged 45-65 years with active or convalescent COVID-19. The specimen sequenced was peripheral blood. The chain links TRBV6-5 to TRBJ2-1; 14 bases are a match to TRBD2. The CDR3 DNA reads TGTGCCAGCAGTTTCGGGACTAGCGGGAGAAATGAGCAGTTCTTC. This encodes CASSFGTSGRNEQFF.